This T cell receptor beta chain was identified in a study of T cell changes during pregnancy in multiple sclerosis. The junction had 9 bases not matched to a gene; V was cut back by 7 bases and J by 5 bases. CDR1 SQVTM and CDR2 ANQGSEA come from the germline V gene. The CDR3 extends over 13 amino acids. Measured with immunoSEQ multiplex PCR; TCRdb has only the in-frame clones, and not every one. The sample records under 130,000 clones, approximately 89% being singletons. This receptor was obtained from a female donor with multiple sclerosis, enrolled in a pregnancy study. Sequenced here: peripheral blood, sampled after pregnancy. The chain employs TRBV29-1 and TRBJ2-5, with 8 bases lining up with TRBD1. Here the CDR3 DNA reads TGCAGCGGGAGACAGGGGAGTATCGAGACCCAGTACTTC. It translates to CSGRQGSIETQYF. Full variable domain (remainder filled in from reference TRBV29-1 and TRBJ2-5): SAVISQKPSRDICQRGTSLTIQCQVDSQVTMMFWYRQQPGQSLTLIATANQGSEATYESGFVIDKFPISRPNLTFSTLTVSNMSPEDSSIYLCSGRQGSIETQYFGPGTRLLVL.